Following are 29 T cell receptor beta chains from one sample sequenced in a study of vaccination and CD4 T cells after COVID-19. Their cognate antigens are unknown. Treatment noted: roughly 11-day PBMC culture with coronavirus spike peptide pools or control peptides (ViraFEST assay). Cultured CD4+ T-cell DNA underwent Oncomine TCR Beta short-read sequencing. Each CDR3 protein is one row after TCRdb ran MiXCR on the PCR reads. This table holds 15,000 or so distinct CDR3 sequences, 40% to 60% found once. The material sequenced was CD4+ T cells from blood, cultured in vitro, taken before SARS-CoV-2 vaccination. These receptors were collected from a human donor who had recovered from COVID-19.

This clonotype was seen a single time. V gene TRBV5-5 combines with J gene TRBJ1-2; weak D call: TRBD1 (5 bases). V lost 1 base, J lost 1 base, and 11 bases lay in between. Per the germline V gene, CDR1 is SGHKS and CDR2 is YYEKEE (reference sequence). The CDR3 runs 15 residues. The CDR3 DNA sequence: TGTGCCAGCAGCTTGAGCGCAGGGCTTAACTATGGCTACACCTTC. This gives the protein CASSLSAGLNYGYTF.

The chain recombines TRBV5-1 with TRBJ1-2; no reliable D call. This CDR3 has 13 residues. The V gene's germline CDR1 is SGHRS and CDR2 YFSETQ. V lost 0 bases to trimming and J lost 5 bases, with 8 bases between them. The CDR3: CASSLEESYGYTF. DNA of the CDR3: TGCGCCAGCAGCTTGGAAGAGTCATATGGCTACACCTTC.

This clonotype was seen a handful of times. The genes are TRBV7-2 and TRBJ1-5; TRBD1 might be the D (5 bases). V lost 0 bases and J lost 7, with 13 bases in between. Germline values: CDR1 SGHTA, CDR2 FQGNSA. This CDR3 has 15 amino acids. The CDR3 DNA reads TGTGCCAGCAGCTTAGCGCCGGGGCTGGGGCAGCCCCAGCATTTT. Translation: CASSLAPGLGQPQHF.

This chain uses TRBV20-1 with TRBJ2-5; a weak D match, TRBD2 (5 bases). Trimming took off 8 bases at V and 9 bases at J, with 19 bases between the two ends. The CDR3 is made up of 12 amino acids. Germline V lookup: CDR1 DFQATT, CDR2 SNEGSKA (reference sequence). In DNA, the CDR3 is TGCAGTACCATAAACCACCTGGAGGCCCAGTACTTC. It is translated as CSTINHLEAQYF.

This clonotype was seen more than once but under ten times. V and J are TRBV18 and TRBJ1-5, with D possibly being TRBD1 (5 bases). In germline, CDR1 is KGHSH, CDR2 LQKENI. The V and J ends lost 0 bases and 1 base respectively, with 10 bases between them. This CDR3 contains 16 residues. CDR3 nucleotide sequence: TGTGCCAGCTCACCACCGGGGGGGGTAAGCAATCAGCCCCAGCATTTT. Translation: CASSPPGGVSNQPQHF.

J is TRBJ2-7 and V is TRBV10-3, with 8 bases identical to TRBD1. The CDR3 consists of 13 residues. Germline V gives CDR1 ENHRY, CDR2 SYGVKD. V lost 1 base, J lost 5 bases, and 1 base stayed unmatched. The CDR3 spells CAISEWTGNEQYF. The CDR3 DNA follows: TGTGCCATCAGTGAGTGGACAGGGAACGAGCAGTACTTC.

The chain links TRBV6-2 or TRBV6-3 to TRBJ2-2; possibly TRBD2 for D (5 bases). The CDR3 is 16 amino acids. Germline CDR1 and CDR2: MNHEY and SVGEGT. Trimming took off 2 bases at V and 6 bases at J, with 16 bases between the two ends. The CDR3 nucleotides are TGTGCCAGCAGTTACCCGGGAAGTAGGGCGGCCGGGGAGCTGTTTTTT. The encoded protein is CASSYPGSRAAGELFF.

The V call is TRBV6-1, the J call TRBJ1-5, with unresolved D. Trimming removed 7 bases at V and 0 bases at J, with 10 bases between. Germline lookup yields CDR1 MNHNS and CDR2 SASEGT. The CDR3 extends over 14 amino acids. Here the CDR3 DNA reads TGTGCCAGCAACCAGGTTTATAGCAATCAGCCCCAGCATTTT. Protein product: CASNQVYSNQPQHF.

This chain links TRBV27 with TRBJ1-2; TRBD1 agrees at 8 bases. The V gene's germline CDR1 is MNHEY and CDR2 SMNVEV (reference sequence). The V gene end was trimmed by 3 bases and the J gene end by 7 bases; junction bases not matched to a gene: 4. The CDR3 has 13 amino acids. This CDR3 reads CASSFGQGAGYTF. CDR3 sequence (DNA): TGTGCCAGCAGTTTCGGTCAGGGGGCTGGCTACACCTTC.

The chain carries TRBV30 and TRBJ1-6; no clear D. The CDR3 loop spans 14 amino acids. V was cut by 0 bases and J by 10 bases, with 13 bases left in between. Germline CDR1 is GTSNPN and CDR2 is SVGIG (reference sequence). The CDR3 spells CAWSVRSPSSPLHF. In nucleotides, the CDR3 is TGTGCCTGGAGTGTAAGGAGCCCTTCATCACCCCTCCACTTT. The whole variable domain, filled in from reference TRBV30 and TRBJ1-6, reads SQTIHQWPATLVQPVGSPLSLECTVEGTSNPNLYWYRQAAGRGLQLLFYSVGIGQISSEVPQNLSASRPQDRQFILSSKKLLLSDSGFYLCAWSVRSPSSPLHFGNGTRLTVT.

V gene TRBV28 combines with J gene TRBJ2-3; D not resolved. Trimming pared 2 bases from V and 2 bases from J, leaving 5 bases between. The CDR3 contains 13 residues. Germline lookup yields CDR1 MDHEN and CDR2 SYDVKM. The CDR3 DNA reads TGTGCCAGCAGTTTACCGAACACAGATACGCAGTATTTT. It translates to CASSLPNTDTQYF.

The chain couples TRBV24-1 to TRBJ1-5; the D gene is possibly TRBD1 (5 bases). Germline CDR1 reads KGHDR; CDR2 reads SFDVKD. This CDR3 is 14 amino acids long. Between the trimmed V and J ends, which lost 3 bases and 5 bases, there was a span of 10 bases. Here the CDR3 reads CATSDLEGDQPQHF. The CDR3 nucleotides are TGTGCCACCAGTGATCTCGAAGGGGATCAGCCCCAGCATTTT.

The rearrangement uses TRBV20-1 and TRBJ2-1; D gene unclear. V gave up 2 bases and J gave up 2 bases, with 13 bases separating them. The CDR3 has 15 residues. The germline gives CDR1 DFQATT, CDR2 SNEGSKA (reference sequence). CDR3 sequence: CSARTSRDPYNEQFF. In DNA, the CDR3 is TGCAGTGCTAGAACGAGTAGGGATCCCTACAATGAGCAGTTCTTC.

The V call is TRBV6-2 or TRBV6-3, the J call TRBJ2-7; 10 nucleotides agree with TRBD2. Trimming cost V 10 bases and J 2 bases; bases outside gene matches: 17. Looked up from germline, CDR1 is MNHEY and CDR2 is SVGEGT. The CDR3 runs 17 residues. The CDR3 DNA reads TGTGCCAACCCGTTCCCCCCTTCAGCGGGGGGGGCCTACGAGCAGTACTTC. Protein product: CANPFPPSAGGAYEQYF.

The table lists this clonotype with a count of one. V and J are TRBV28 and TRBJ1-2, with D perhaps TRBD1 (5 bases). CDR1 and CDR2 from the germline V gene are MDHEN and SYDVKM. Trimming cost V 1 base and J 1 base, with 16 bases left between them. The CDR3 is made up of 17 amino acids. This CDR3 reads CASSLLPGTGFNYGYTF. In nucleotides, the CDR3 is TGTGCCAGCAGTTTATTGCCCGGGACGGGCTTTAACTATGGCTACACCTTC.

J is TRBJ2-2 and V is TRBV18; tentatively, D is TRBD1 (5 bases). The V and J ends lost 4 bases and 1 base respectively, with 10 bases between them. Germline CDR1 is KGHSH and CDR2 is LQKENI. This CDR3 is built from 15 residues. CDR3 region: CASSLLQENTGELFF. The CDR3 DNA follows: TGTGCCAGCTCACTACTACAGGAGAACACCGGGGAGCTGTTTTTT.

This clonotype has a handful of counts. The V gene is TRBV20-1, the J gene TRBJ1-5; tentatively, D is TRBD1 (5 bases). V was cut by 6 bases and J by 7 bases, with 13 bases left in between. The CDR3 has 12 residues. Germline CDR1 reads DFQATT; CDR2 reads SNEGSKA (reference sequence). As DNA, the CDR3 is TGCAGTGCAAGGGGAGGGACCCAGCCCCAGCATTTT. This gives the protein CSARGGTQPQHF.

CDR3 protein: CASSGSGSSYEQYF. CDR3 nucleotide sequence: TGTGCCAGCAGCGGTAGCGGGAGCTCCTACGAGCAGTACTTC. The chain recombines TRBV7-9 with TRBJ2-7; the match to TRBD2 covers 9 bases. The length of the CDR3 is 14 residues. Unmatched junction bases numbered 2, after V lost 5 bases and J lost 0 bases. In germline, CDR1 is SEHNR, CDR2 FQNEAQ (reference sequence). Full variable domain (remainder filled in from reference TRBV7-9 and TRBJ2-7): DTGVSQNPRHKITKRGQNVTFRCDPISEHNRLYWYRQTLGQGPEFLTYFQNEAQLEKSRLLSDRFSAERPKGSFSTLEIQRTEQGDSAMYLCASSGSGSSYEQYFGPGTRLTVT.

This sequence joins TRBV2 and TRBJ2-5, with a tentative D call TRBD1 (5 bases). This CDR3 has 15 amino acids. Trimming cost V 3 bases and J 1 base, with 12 bases left between them. The V gene's germline CDR1 is SNHLY and CDR2 FYNNEI. The CDR3 is CASSEGSGLQETQYF. The CDR3 DNA reads as TGTGCCAGCAGTGAGGGGTCAGGGCTCCAAGAGACCCAGTACTTC.

Sample share makes this clonotype large (0.1 to 1%). The CDR3 sequence: CASSPPSGKSYNEQFF. As DNA, the CDR3 is TGTGCCAGCAGCCCCCCGAGTGGGAAGTCCTACAATGAGCAGTTCTTC. The rearrangement uses TRBV5-6 and TRBJ2-1; D uncertain. The CDR3 runs 16 residues. Germline CDR1 is SGHDT and CDR2 is YYEEEE. Trimming pared 4 bases from V and 1 base from J, leaving 15 bases between. The full variable domain, with the rest looked up from reference TRBV5-6 and TRBJ2-1, is DAGVTQSPTHLIKTRGQQVTLRCSPKSGHDTVSWYQQALGQGPQFIFQYYEEEERQRGNFPDRFSGHQFPNYSSELNVNALLLGDSALYLCASSPPSGKSYNEQFFGPGTRLTVL.

The chain recombines TRBV5-4 with TRBJ2-2; no clear D gene. Germline assignment: CDR1 SGHNT and CDR2 YYREEE (reference sequence). V lost 7 bases and J lost 6, with 10 bases in between. The CDR3 runs to 12 residues. The CDR3 DNA follows: TGTGCCAGCGGAAGGACGCCCGGGGAGCTGTTTTTT. Translation: CASGRTPGELFF.

This chain uses TRBV28 with TRBJ1-2; D possibly corresponds to TRBD1 (6 bases). This CDR3 contains 13 residues. Germline loops: CDR1 MDHEN, CDR2 SYDVKM. V shed 3 bases and J shed 4 bases, with 9 bases lying between them. For the CDR3, the DNA is TGTGCCAGCAGTTTCACAGGGCCCTATGGCTACACCTTC. The encoded protein is CASSFTGPYGYTF.

V usage is TRBV28 and J usage is TRBJ1-4; 7 nucleotides agree with TRBD1. This CDR3 spans 15 amino acids. Per germline, CDR1 MDHEN and CDR2 SYDVKM. J was trimmed by 4 bases and V by 2 bases; bases with no gene match: 4. CDR3 protein: CASSLKGASNEKLFF. In DNA form, the CDR3 reads TGTGCCAGCAGTTTAAAGGGGGCAAGTAATGAAAAACTGTTTTTT.

The chain links TRBV11-2 to TRBJ2-3; D remains unclear. CDR1 is SGHAT, CDR2 FQNNGV, per germline. The ends were cut back, 2 bases at V and 0 bases at J, with 18 bases in the middle. The CDR3 is 18 residues long. The CDR3 loop is CASSLWVSGPVSTDTQYF. CDR3 nucleotide sequence: TGTGCCAGCAGCTTATGGGTTTCGGGCCCGGTTAGCACAGATACGCAGTATTTT.

This clonotype turned up a few times. The J gene is TRBJ1-2, the V gene TRBV2, with 9 bases fitting TRBD1. The CDR3 runs 15 residues. Per germline, CDR1 SNHLY and CDR2 FYNNEI. With V trimmed by 8 bases and J by 2 bases, 9 bases remained unmatched. As DNA, the CDR3 is TGTGCCAGCCTTGGTAGGGACAGGGAGAACTATGGCTACACCTTC. Translating gives CASLGRDRENYGYTF.

This clonotype was detected a few times. This sequence joins TRBV27 and TRBJ1-2; D is undetermined. The CDR3 contains 14 residues. CDR1 is MNHEY and CDR2 is SMNVEV in the germline V gene (reference sequence). V lost 6 bases and J lost 1, with 12 bases in between. CDR3 amino acids: CASSSNSFNYGYTF. In DNA, the CDR3 is TGTGCCAGCAGCTCCAACAGCTTTAACTATGGCTACACCTTC.

This chain connects TRBV24-1 to TRBJ2-7; D may be TRBD1 (5 bases). Trimming pared 9 bases from V and 0 bases from J, leaving 14 bases between. The CDR3 sequence is 14 residues long. Germline-derived CDR1 and CDR2 are KGHDR and SFDVKD. The CDR3 loop reads CATADSLSSYEQYF. In DNA, the CDR3 is TGTGCCACCGCTGACAGCCTTAGCTCCTACGAGCAGTACTTC.

This sequence joins TRBV2 and TRBJ2-4; D is possibly TRBD2 (5 bases). The CDR3 has 14 amino acids. Germline V gene data show CDR1 as SNHLY and CDR2 as FYNNEI. V was pared by 4 bases and J by 4 bases, with 11 bases between. CDR3 nucleotide sequence: TGTGCCAGCAGTGCCGCTAGCTCAAAAAACATTCAGTACTTC. Translated: CASSAASSKNIQYF.

The gene calls are TRBV6-1 and TRBJ2-5; 11 bases agree with TRBD1. Germline values: CDR1 MNHNS, CDR2 SASEGT. Trimming took 6 bases from V and 4 from J; bases not matched to a gene: 7. The length of the CDR3 is 15 residues. This CDR3 reads CASRASGQGVETQYF. The CDR3 DNA follows: TGTGCCAGCAGGGCTTCGGGACAGGGGGTAGAGACCCAGTACTTC.